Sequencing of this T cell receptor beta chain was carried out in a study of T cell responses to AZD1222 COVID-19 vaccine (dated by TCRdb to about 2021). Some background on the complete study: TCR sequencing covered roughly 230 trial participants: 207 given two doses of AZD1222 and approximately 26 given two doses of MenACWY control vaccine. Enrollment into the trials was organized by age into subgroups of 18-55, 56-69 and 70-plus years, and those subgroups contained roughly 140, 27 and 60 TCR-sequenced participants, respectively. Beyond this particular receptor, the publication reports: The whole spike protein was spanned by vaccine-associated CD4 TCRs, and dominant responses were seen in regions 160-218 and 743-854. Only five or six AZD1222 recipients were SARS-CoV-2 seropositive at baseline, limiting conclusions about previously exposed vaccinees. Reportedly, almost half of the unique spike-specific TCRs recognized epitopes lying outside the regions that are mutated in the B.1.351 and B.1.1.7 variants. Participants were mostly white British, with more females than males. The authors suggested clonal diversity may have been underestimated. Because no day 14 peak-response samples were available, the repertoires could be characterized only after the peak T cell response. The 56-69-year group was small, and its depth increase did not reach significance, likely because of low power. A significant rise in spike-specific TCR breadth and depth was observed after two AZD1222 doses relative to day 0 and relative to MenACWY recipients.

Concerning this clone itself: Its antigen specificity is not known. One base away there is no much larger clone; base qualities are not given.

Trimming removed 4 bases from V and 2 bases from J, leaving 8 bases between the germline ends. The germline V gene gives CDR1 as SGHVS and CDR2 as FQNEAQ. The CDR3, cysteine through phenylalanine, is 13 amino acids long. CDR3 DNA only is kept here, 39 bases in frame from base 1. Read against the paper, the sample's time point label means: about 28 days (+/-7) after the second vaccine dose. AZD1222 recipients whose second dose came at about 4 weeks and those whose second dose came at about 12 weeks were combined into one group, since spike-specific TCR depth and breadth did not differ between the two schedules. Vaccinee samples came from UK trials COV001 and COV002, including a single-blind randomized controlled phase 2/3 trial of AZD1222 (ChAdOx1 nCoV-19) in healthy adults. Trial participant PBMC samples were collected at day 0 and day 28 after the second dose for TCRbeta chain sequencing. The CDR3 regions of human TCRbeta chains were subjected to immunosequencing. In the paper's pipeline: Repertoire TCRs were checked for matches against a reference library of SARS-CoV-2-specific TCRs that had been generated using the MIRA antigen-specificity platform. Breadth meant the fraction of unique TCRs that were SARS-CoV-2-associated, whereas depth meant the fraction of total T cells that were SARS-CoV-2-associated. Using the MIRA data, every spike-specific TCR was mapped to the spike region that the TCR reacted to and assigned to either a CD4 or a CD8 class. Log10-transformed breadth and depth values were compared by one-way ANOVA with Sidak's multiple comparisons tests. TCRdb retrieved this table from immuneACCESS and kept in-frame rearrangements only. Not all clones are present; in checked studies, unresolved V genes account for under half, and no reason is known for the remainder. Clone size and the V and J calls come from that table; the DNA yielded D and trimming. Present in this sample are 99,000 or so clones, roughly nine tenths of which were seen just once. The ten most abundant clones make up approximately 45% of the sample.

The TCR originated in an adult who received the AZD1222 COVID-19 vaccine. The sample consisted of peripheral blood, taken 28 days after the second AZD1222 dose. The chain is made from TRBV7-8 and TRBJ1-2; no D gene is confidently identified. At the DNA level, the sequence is TGTGCCAGCAGCTCTCGGACGAACTATGGCTACACCTTC. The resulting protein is CASSSRTNYGYTF.